This is a list of T cell receptor beta chains from one sample in a study of T cells in Graves' hyperthyroidism and ophthalmopathy. TCRdb reanalysed the multiplex PCR reads using MiXCR and keeps one entry per CDR3 protein. The table has about 700,000 distinct CDR3 sequences, 11% to 15% seen once. Sequenced material: blood. These receptors were collected from a young woman with Graves' hyperthyroidism. Each CDR3 is given with its conserved first and last residue. A D gene is named only where the DNA matches it firmly. Clone size is not always given. Where it is, it says once, few, many or a class for expanded clones.

>-|TRBD1|TRBV4-1|TRBJ1-5
CASSQDWRGHQPQHF
TGCGCCAGCAGCCAAGATTGGAGGGGGCATCAGCCCCAGCATTTT
>-|-|TRBV9|TRBJ2-7
CASSAGPTDNEQYF
TGTGCCAGCAGCGCGGGACCGACCGATAACGAGCAGTACTTC
>many|TRBD2|TRBV7-2|TRBJ2-3
CASSFSAGADTQYF
TGTGCCAGCAGCTTCTCAGCGGGAGCAGATACGCAGTATTTT
>-|-|TRBV20-1|TRBJ2-7
CSARPGLIYEQYF
TGCAGTGCTAGACCCGGACTGATCTACGAGCAGTACTTC
>-|-|TRBV5-5|TRBJ2-7
CASSLGSVEQYF
TGCGCCAGCAGCTTGGGGAGTGTTGAGCAGTACTTC
>many|-|TRBV5-1|TRBJ1-2
CASSVDTYGYTF
TGCGCCAGCAGCGTGGACACCTATGGCTACACCTTC
>few|-|TRBV6-1|TRBJ2-1
CASSEWARSNEQFF
TGTGCCAGCAGTGAATGGGCGAGAAGTAATGAGCAGTTCTTC
>many|-|TRBV7-9|TRBJ2-2
CASSPGTGELFF
TGTGCCAGCTCACCAGGGACCGGGGAGCTGTTTTTT
>-|TRBD2|TRBV5-1|TRBJ2-2
CASSLVAGAPGELFF
TGCGCCAGCAGCTTGGTCGCGGGAGCTCCCGGGGAGCTGTTTTTT
>-|-|TRBV7-9|TRBJ2-7
CASSSQLRPSDTYEQYF
TGTGCCAGCAGCTCACAATTAAGGCCTTCGGATACCTACGAGCAGTACTTC
>many|TRBD1|TRBV3-1|TRBJ2-7
CASSQLVTGTEYLEQYF
TGTGCCAGCAGCCAACTAGTAACCGGGACAGAATATTTAGAGCAGTACTTC
>-|-|TRBV2|TRBJ2-5
CATYQAGAQETQYF
TGTGCCACCTATCAGGCGGGCGCCCAAGAGACCCAGTACTTC
>-|-|TRBV7-9|TRBJ1-4
CASSLDGRRNEKLFF
TGTGCCAGCAGCTTAGATGGACGCCGGAATGAAAAACTGTTTTTT
>few|-|TRBV29-1|TRBJ2-4
CSATLAKNIQYF
TGCAGCGCCACATTAGCCAAAAACATTCAGTACTTC
>few|-|TRBV20-1|TRBJ1-2
CSARASFGYTF
TGCAGTGCAAGAGCTTCCTTTGGCTACACCTTC
>-|-|TRBV12-3/TRBV12-4|TRBJ1-2
CASSFWYQDANYGYTF
TGTGCCAGCAGTTTTTGGTACCAGGACGCTAACTATGGCTACACCTTC
>many|-|TRBV30|TRBJ2-3
CAWNALGATDTQYF
TGTGCCTGGAATGCCCTGGGAGCCACAGATACGCAGTATTTT
>-|TRBD2|TRBV6-1|TRBJ2-2
CASSDWGGAGELFF
TGTGCCAGCAGTGACTGGGGGGGGGCCGGGGAGCTGTTTTTT
>many|TRBD2|TRBV6-2/TRBV6-3|TRBJ2-5
CATRERGTSGKETQYF
TGTGCCACCAGAGAGCGCGGGACTAGCGGGAAAGAGACCCAGTACTTC
>few|TRBD2|TRBV7-9|TRBJ2-7
CASSSGTSGRYYEQYF
TGTGCCAGCAGCTCCGGGACTAGCGGGAGGTATTACGAGCAGTACTTC
>many|-|TRBV7-2|TRBJ2-7
CASSLAGAGASYEQYF
TGTGCCAGCAGCTTAGCGGGGGCGGGAGCGTCCTACGAGCAGTACTTC
>many|TRBD1|TRBV2|TRBJ1-1
CASRPGQGARTEAFF
TGTGCCAGCAGACCCGGACAGGGGGCGCGTACTGAAGCTTTCTTT
>many|-|TRBV14|TRBJ2-5
CASSPMAIQETQYF
TGTGCCAGCAGTCCTATGGCGATACAAGAGACCCAGTACTTC
>-|-|TRBV19|TRBJ2-1
CASSAGLSVNNEQFF
TGTGCCAGTAGTGCGGGACTTTCTGTGAACAATGAGCAGTTCTTC
>-|-|TRBV28|TRBJ2-3
CAAGIRRDTQYF
TGTGCCGCAGGCATCCGCCGGGATACGCAGTATTTT
>many|-|TRBV6-1|TRBJ2-5
CASAGRETQYF
TGTGCCAGCGCGGGGCGAGAGACCCAGTACTTC
>many|TRBD2|TRBV28|TRBJ2-7
CASKSGGPSYEQYF
TGTGCCAGCAAATCGGGAGGGCCCTCCTACGAGCAGTACTTC
>many|TRBD2|TRBV20-1|TRBJ2-1
CSVPGLAGGRGEQFF
TGCAGTGTCCCGGGACTAGCGGGAGGGCGGGGTGAGCAGTTCTTC
>many|TRBD1|TRBV27|TRBJ1-6
CASSFSDRLNSPLHF
TGTGCCAGCAGTTTTTCGGACAGGCTAAATTCACCCCTCCACTTT
>-|-|TRBV28|TRBJ1-3
CASIAGTLVNTIYF
TGTGCCAGCATTGCCGGGACCTTAGTAAACACCATATATTTT
>many|TRBD1|TRBV2|TRBJ2-7
CASSAQGAAYEQYF
TGTGCCAGCAGCGCACAGGGGGCTGCCTACGAGCAGTACTTC
>many|TRBD2|TRBV3-1|TRBJ2-5
CASSQVETSGKETQYF
TGTGCCAGCAGCCAAGTGGAGACTAGCGGGAAAGAGACCCAGTACTTC
>few|TRBD1|TRBV29-1|TRBJ1-1
CSTSGTGRYTEAFF
TGCAGCACCTCCGGGACAGGGAGGTACACTGAAGCTTTCTTT
>many|TRBD2|TRBV27|TRBJ2-3
CASSLSGSDGDTQYF
TGTGCCAGCAGTCTTAGCGGGAGTGACGGAGATACGCAGTATTTT
>-|-|TRBV28|TRBJ2-2
CASSSAAGKLVTGELFF
TGTGCCAGCAGTTCAGCGGCGGGGAAACTAGTCACCGGGGAGCTGTTTTTT